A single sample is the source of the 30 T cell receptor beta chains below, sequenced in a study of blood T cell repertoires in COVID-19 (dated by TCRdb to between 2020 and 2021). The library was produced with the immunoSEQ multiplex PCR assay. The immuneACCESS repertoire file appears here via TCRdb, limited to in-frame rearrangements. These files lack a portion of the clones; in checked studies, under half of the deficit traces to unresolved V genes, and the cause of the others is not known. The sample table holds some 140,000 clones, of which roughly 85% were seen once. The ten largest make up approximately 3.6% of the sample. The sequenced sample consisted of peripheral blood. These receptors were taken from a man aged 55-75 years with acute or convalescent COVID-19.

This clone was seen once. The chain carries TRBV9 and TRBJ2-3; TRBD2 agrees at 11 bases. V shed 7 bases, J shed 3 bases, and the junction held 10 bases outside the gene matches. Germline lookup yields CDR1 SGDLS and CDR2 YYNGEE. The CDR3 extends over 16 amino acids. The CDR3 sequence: CASGESLAGGTDTQYF. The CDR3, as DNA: TGTGCCAGCGGGGAGTCCTTAGCGGGAGGGACAGATACGCAGTATTTT.

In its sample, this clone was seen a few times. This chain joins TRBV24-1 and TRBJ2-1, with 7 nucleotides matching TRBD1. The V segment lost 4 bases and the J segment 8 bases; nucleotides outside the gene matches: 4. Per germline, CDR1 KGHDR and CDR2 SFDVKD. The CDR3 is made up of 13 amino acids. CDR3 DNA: TGTGCCACCAGTGACCCCACAGGGGATGAGCAGTTCTTC. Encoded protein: CATSDPTGDEQFF.

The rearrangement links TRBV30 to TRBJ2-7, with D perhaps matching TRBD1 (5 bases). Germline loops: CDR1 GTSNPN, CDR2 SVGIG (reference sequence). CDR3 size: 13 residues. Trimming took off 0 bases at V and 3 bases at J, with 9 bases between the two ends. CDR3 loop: CAWSVGVFYEQYF. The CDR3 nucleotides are TGTGCCTGGAGTGTAGGGGTGTTCTACGAGCAGTACTTC. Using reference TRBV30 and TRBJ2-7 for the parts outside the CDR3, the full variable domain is SQTIHQWPATLVQPVGSPLSLECTVEGTSNPNLYWYRQAAGRGLQLLFYSVGIGQISSEVPQNLSASRPQDRQFILSSKKLLLSDSGFYLCAWSVGVFYEQYFGPGTRLTVT.

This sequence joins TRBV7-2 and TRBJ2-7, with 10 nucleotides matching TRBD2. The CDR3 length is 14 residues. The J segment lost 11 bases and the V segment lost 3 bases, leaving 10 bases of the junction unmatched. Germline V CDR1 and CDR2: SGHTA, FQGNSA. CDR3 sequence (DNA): TGTGCCAGCAGCTTTCACAAGCGGGAGGGCCCGGAGTACTTC. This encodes CASSFHKREGPEYF.

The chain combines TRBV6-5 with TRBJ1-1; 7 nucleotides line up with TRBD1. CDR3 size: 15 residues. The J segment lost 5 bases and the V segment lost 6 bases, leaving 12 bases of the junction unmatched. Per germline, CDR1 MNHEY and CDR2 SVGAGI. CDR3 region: CASSAAAGGGTEAFF. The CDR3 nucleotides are TGTGCCAGCAGCGCTGCGGCAGGGGGTGGGACTGAAGCTTTCTTT.

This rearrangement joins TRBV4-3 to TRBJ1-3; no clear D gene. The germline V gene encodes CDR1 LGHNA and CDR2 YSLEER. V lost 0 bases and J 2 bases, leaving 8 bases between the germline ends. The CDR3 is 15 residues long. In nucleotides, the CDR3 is TGCGCCAGCAGCCAAGATCTGACTCCTGGAAACACCATATATTTT. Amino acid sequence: CASSQDLTPGNTIYF.

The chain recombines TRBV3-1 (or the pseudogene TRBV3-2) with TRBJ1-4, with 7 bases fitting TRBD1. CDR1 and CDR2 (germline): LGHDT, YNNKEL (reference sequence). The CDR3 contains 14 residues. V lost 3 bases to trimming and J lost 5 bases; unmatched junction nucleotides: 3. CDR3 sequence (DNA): TGTGCCAGCAGCCAGCCGGGACAGAATGAAAAACTGTTTTTT. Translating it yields CASSQPGQNEKLFF.

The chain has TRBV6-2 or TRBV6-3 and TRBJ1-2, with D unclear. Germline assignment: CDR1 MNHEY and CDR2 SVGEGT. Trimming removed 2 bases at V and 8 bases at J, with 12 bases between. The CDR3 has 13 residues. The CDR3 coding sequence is TGTGCCAGCAGTTACGTCAGACGCGGCGGCTACACCTTC. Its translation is CASSYVRRGGYTF.

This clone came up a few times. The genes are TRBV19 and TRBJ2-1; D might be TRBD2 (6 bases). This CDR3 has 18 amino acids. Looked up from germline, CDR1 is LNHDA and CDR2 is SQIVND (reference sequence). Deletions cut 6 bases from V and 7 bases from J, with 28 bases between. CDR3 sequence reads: CASRNQARDRGRGNEQFF. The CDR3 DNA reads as TGTGCCAGTAGAAATCAAGCCAGGGATAGGGGACGGGGGAATGAGCAGTTCTTC.

CDR3 protein: CASSTLLAGDAYNEQFF. Written as DNA, the CDR3 is TGTGCCAGTAGTACCCTCCTAGCGGGAGACGCCTACAATGAGCAGTTCTTC. This chain joins TRBV19 and TRBJ2-1; 10 nucleotides line up with TRBD2. The V gene end was trimmed by 4 bases and the J gene end by 2 bases; junction bases not matched to a gene: 8. The CDR3 totals 17 residues. Germline lookup yields CDR1 LNHDA and CDR2 SQIVND (reference sequence). Full variable domain (remainder filled in from reference TRBV19 and TRBJ2-1): DGGITQSPKYLFRKEGQNVTLSCEQNLNHDAMYWYRQDPGQGLRLIYYSQIVNDFQKGDIAEGYSVSREKKESFPLTVTSAQKNPTAFYLCASSTLLAGDAYNEQFFGPGTRLTVL.

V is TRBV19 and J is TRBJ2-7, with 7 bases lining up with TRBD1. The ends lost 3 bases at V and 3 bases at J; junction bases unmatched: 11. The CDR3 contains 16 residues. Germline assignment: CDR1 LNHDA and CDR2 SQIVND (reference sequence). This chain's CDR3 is CASSMVPPGQYYEQYF. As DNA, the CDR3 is TGTGCCAGTAGTATGGTTCCCCCGGGACAGTACTACGAGCAGTACTTC.

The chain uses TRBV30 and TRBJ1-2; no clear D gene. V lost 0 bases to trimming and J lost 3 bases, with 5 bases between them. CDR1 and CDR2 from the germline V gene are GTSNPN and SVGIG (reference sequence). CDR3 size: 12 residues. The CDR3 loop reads CAWSVKHYGYTF. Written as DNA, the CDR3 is TGTGCCTGGAGTGTGAAGCACTATGGCTACACCTTC.

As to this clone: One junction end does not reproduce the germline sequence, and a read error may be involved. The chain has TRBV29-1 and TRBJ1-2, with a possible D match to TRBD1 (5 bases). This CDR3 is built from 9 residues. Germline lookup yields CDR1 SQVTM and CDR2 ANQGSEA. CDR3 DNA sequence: TGCAGCGTTGAAGAGGGGCCCGTCTTC. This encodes CSVEEGPVF.

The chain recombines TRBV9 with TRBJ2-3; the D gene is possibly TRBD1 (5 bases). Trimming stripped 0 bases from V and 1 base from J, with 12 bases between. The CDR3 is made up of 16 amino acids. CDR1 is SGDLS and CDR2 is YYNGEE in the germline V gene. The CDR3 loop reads CASSVAARAGTDTQYF. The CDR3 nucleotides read TGTGCCAGCAGCGTAGCAGCCAGGGCGGGCACAGATACGCAGTATTTT.

The DNA for the CDR3 is TGCAGTGCTAGTATCGGGACAGGGGGTGAAAAACTGTTTTTT. Encoded protein: CSASIGTGGEKLFF. The chain links TRBV20-1 to TRBJ1-4, with 11 bases identical to TRBD1. V shed 3 bases and J 7 bases; nucleotides not matched to a gene: 4. Germline CDR1 DFQATT, CDR2 SNEGSKA (reference sequence). The CDR3 covers 14 residues.

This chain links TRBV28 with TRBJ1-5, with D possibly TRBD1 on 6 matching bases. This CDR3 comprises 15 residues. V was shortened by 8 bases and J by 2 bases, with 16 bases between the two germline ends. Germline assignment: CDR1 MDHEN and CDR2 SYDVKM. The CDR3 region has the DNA TGTGCCAGCCTAGGTCCAGGGGCGGGCAATCAGCCCCAGCATTTT. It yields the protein CASLGPGAGNQPQHF.

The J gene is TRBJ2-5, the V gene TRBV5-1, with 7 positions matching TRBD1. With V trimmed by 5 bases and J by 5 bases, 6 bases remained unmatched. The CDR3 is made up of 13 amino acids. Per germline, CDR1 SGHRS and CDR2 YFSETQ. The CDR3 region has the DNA TGCGCCAGCAGGGGACAGTGGGGGGAGACCCAGTACTTC. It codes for CASRGQWGETQYF.

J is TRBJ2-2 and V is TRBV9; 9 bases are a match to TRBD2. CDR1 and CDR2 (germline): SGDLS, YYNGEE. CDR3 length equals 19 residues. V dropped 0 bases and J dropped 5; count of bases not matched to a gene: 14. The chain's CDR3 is CASSVASGIGTDGTGELFF. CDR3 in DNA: TGTGCCAGCAGCGTAGCTAGCGGGATCGGTACCGATGGGACCGGGGAGCTGTTTTTT. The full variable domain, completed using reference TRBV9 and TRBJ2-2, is DSGVTQTPKHLITATGQRVTLRCSPRSGDLSVYWYQQSLDQGLQFLIQYYNGEERAKGNILERFSAQQFPDLHSELNLSSLELGDSALYFCASSVASGIGTDGTGELFFGEGSRLTVL.

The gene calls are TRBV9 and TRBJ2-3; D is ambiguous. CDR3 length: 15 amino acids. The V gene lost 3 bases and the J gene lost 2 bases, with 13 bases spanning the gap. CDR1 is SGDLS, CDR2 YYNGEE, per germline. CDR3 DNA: TGTGCCAGCAGCGATGCGAGGAGCTTCACAGATACGCAGTATTTT. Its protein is CASSDARSFTDTQYF.

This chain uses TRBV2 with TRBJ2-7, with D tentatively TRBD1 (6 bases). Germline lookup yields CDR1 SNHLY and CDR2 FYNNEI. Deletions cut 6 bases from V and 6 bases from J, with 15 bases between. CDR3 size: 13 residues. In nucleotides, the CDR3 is TGTGCCAGCAGGTTGGACAGCCCAGGCGAGCAGTACTTC. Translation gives CASRLDSPGEQYF.

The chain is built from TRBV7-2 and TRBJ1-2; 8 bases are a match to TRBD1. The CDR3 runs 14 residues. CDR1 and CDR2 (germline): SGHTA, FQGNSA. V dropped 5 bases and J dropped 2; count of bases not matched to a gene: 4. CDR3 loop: CASSATGGNYGYTF. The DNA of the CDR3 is TGTGCCAGCAGCGCCACAGGGGGGAACTATGGCTACACCTTC. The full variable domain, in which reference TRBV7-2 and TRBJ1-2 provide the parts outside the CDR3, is GAGVSQSPSNKVTEKGKDVELRCDPISGHTALYWYRQSLGQGLEFLIYFQGNSAPDKSGLPSDRFSAERTGGSVSTLTIQRTQQEDSAVYLCASSATGGNYGYTFGSGTRLTVV.

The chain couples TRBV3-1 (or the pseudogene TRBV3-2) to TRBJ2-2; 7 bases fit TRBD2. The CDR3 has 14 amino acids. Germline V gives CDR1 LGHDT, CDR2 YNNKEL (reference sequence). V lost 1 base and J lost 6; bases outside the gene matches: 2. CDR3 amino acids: CASSQARGSGELFF. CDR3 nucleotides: TGTGCCAGCAGCCAAGCGCGGGGGTCCGGGGAGCTGTTTTTT.

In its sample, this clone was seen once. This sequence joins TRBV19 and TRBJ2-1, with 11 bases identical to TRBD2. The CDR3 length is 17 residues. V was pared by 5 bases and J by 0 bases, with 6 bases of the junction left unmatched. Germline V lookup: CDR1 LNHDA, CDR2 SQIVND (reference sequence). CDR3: CASSSSSGRSSYNEQFF. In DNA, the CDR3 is TGTGCCAGTAGTTCCTCTAGCGGGAGGAGCTCCTACAATGAGCAGTTCTTC.

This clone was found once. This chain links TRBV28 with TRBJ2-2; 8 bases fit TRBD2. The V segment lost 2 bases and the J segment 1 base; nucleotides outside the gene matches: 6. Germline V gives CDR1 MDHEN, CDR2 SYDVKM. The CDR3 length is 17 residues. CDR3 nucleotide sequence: TGTGCCAGCAGTTTAACAGCGGGAGCCCTGAACACCGGGGAGCTGTTTTTT. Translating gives CASSLTAGALNTGELFF.

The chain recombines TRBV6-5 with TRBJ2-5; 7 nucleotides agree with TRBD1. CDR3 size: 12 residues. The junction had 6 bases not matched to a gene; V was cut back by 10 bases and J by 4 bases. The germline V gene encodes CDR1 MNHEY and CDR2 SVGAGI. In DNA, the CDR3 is TGTGCCACTTCGACAGGGCTAGAGACCCAGTACTTC. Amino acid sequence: CATSTGLETQYF.

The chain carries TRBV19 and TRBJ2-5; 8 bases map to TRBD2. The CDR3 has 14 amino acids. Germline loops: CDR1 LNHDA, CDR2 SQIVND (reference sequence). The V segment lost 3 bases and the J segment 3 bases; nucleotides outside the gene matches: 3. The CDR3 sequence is CASSILGREETQYF. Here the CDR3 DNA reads TGTGCCAGTAGTATCCTCGGGAGGGAAGAGACCCAGTACTTC.

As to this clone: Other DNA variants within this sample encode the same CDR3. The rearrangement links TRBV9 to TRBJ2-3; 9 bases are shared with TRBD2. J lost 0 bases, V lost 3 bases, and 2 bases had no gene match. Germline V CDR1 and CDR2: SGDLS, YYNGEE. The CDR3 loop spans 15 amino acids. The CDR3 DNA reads TGTGCCAGCAGCGGTAGCGGGAGTAGCACAGATACGCAGTATTTT. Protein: CASSGSGSSTDTQYF.

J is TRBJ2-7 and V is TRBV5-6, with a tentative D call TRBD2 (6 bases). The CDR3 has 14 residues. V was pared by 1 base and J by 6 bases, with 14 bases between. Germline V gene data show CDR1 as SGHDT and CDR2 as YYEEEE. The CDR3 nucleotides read TGTGCCAGCAGCTTGCCGGGAGCGTCTCGCGAGCAGTACTTC. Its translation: CASSLPGASREQYF.

In DNA, the CDR3 is TGTGCCTGGAGTGTAAATGGGCAGGGCTATGGCTACACCTTC. This gives the protein CAWSVNGQGYGYTF. The chain carries TRBV30 and TRBJ1-2; TRBD1 is a possible D gene (5 bases). The CDR3 runs to 14 residues. Germline V CDR1 and CDR2: GTSNPN, SVGIG (reference sequence). V lost 0 bases, J lost 4 bases, and 12 bases lay in between.

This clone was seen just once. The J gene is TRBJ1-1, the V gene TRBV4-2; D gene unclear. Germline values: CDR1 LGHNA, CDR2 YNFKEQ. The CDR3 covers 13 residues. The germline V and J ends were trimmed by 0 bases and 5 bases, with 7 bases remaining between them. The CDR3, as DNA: TGTGCCAGCAGCCAAGAAAGCGAAACTGAAGCTTTCTTT. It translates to CASSQESETEAFF.